These T cell receptor beta chains were read from a single sample in a study of blood T cell repertoires in COVID-19. This table comes from immunoSEQ multiplex PCR, and its TCRdb copy is limited to in-frame clones, with some not included. Altogether around 270,000 clones are present, roughly nine tenths being singletons, with the ten largest covering approximately 9.4%. Sequences were obtained from peripheral blood. These receptors were taken from a middle-aged man who had recovered from COVID-19. CDR3s include the opening cysteine and the closing phenylalanine or tryptophan. A D gene is named only where the DNA matches it firmly. Not every row has a clone size; where given, it reads once, few, many or a size class.

v_call: TRBV10-3; j_call: TRBJ1-3; clone_size: few; d_call: TRBD1; cdr3_nt: TGTGCCATTTCGGCCGGGACAGGCTATGGAAACACCATATATTTT; cdr3_aa: CAISAGTGYGNTIYF
v_call: TRBV5-1; j_call: TRBJ2-1; clone_size: once; d_call: NA; cdr3_nt: TGCGCCAGCATGTGGCGGGGGCTGGGGAATGAGCAGTTCTTC; cdr3_aa: CASMWRGLGNEQFF
v_call: TRBV19; j_call: TRBJ2-1; clone_size: NA; d_call: TRBD1; cdr3_nt: TGTGCCAGTAGCACAGGGGGCCCGGGCCGGCAGTTCTTC; cdr3_aa: CASSTGGPGRQFF
v_call: TRBV6-5; j_call: TRBJ2-5; clone_size: NA; d_call: TRBD2; cdr3_nt: TGTGCCAGCAGTCATCTAGCGGGGAGCCAAGAGACCCAGTACTTC; cdr3_aa: CASSHLAGSQETQYF
v_call: TRBV19; j_call: TRBJ1-2; clone_size: once; d_call: TRBD1; cdr3_nt: TGTGCCAGTAGGACGCCGGGACAGGGATGGGAGCGTGATGGCTACACCTTC; cdr3_aa: CASRTPGQGWERDGYTF
v_call: TRBV13; j_call: TRBJ2-3; clone_size: NA; d_call: TRBD1; cdr3_nt: TGTGCCAGCAGCTCCCGGACAGGGGTATTTTCAGATACGCAGTATTTT; cdr3_aa: CASSSRTGVFSDTQYF
v_call: TRBV18; j_call: TRBJ1-4; clone_size: NA; d_call: NA; cdr3_nt: TGTGCCAGCTCACCCCAGGGAAACAATGAAAAACTGTTTTTT; cdr3_aa: CASSPQGNNEKLFF
v_call: TRBV5-6; j_call: TRBJ1-2; clone_size: NA; d_call: NA; cdr3_nt: TGTGCCAGCAGCTTGGGGCGGATCTATGGCTACACCTTC; cdr3_aa: CASSLGRIYGYTF
v_call: TRBV7-2; j_call: TRBJ1-3; clone_size: NA; d_call: NA; cdr3_nt: TGTGCCAGCAGCTCGTCACAAAACTCTGGAAACACCATATATTTT; cdr3_aa: CASSSSQNSGNTIYF
v_call: TRBV18; j_call: TRBJ2-7; clone_size: NA; d_call: NA; cdr3_nt: TGTGCCAGCTCCCAGGCAGCCAGTACCTACGAGCAGTACTTC; cdr3_aa: CASSQAASTYEQYF
v_call: TRBV6-2/TRBV6-3; j_call: TRBJ1-5; clone_size: NA; d_call: TRBD1; cdr3_nt: TGTGCCAGCAGTTCAAACCCGGGACAGGCGCTGCCCCAGCATTTT; cdr3_aa: CASSSNPGQALPQHF
v_call: TRBV5-4; j_call: TRBJ1-3; clone_size: NA; d_call: NA; cdr3_nt: TGTGCCAGCAGCGTTCCGGGAGGCAACACCATATATTTT; cdr3_aa: CASSVPGGNTIYF
v_call: TRBV7-2; j_call: TRBJ2-1; clone_size: NA; d_call: NA; cdr3_nt: TGTGCCAGCAGCCCCCGCGGGGATGAGCAGTTCTTC; cdr3_aa: CASSPRGDEQFF
v_call: TRBV27; j_call: TRBJ1-6; clone_size: NA; d_call: TRBD1; cdr3_nt: TGTGCCAGCAGTTTAATTTTCGAACAGGGGCAGTTCCCCCTCCACTTT; cdr3_aa: CASSLIFEQGQFPLHF
v_call: TRBV7-9; j_call: TRBJ2-7; clone_size: NA; d_call: NA; cdr3_nt: TGTGCCAGCAGCTTAGCCTCGAGTCAGGACGAGCAGTACTTC; cdr3_aa: CASSLASSQDEQYF
v_call: TRBV19; j_call: TRBJ2-2; clone_size: NA; d_call: TRBD2; cdr3_nt: TGTGCCACCAAAGGTTGGAGCGGGACCCCGAACACCGGGGAGCTGTTTTTT; cdr3_aa: CATKGWSGTPNTGELFF
v_call: TRBV27; j_call: TRBJ2-3; clone_size: once; d_call: TRBD2; cdr3_nt: TGTGCCAGCAGAACTTGGACTAGCGGGAGCCCAGATACGCAGTATTTT; cdr3_aa: CASRTWTSGSPDTQYF
v_call: TRBV2; j_call: TRBJ1-6; clone_size: NA; d_call: NA; cdr3_nt: TGTGCCAGCAGTGCGCCAGGCCTTTCACCCCTCCACTTT; cdr3_aa: CASSAPGLSPLHF
v_call: TRBV18; j_call: TRBJ2-7; clone_size: once; d_call: NA; cdr3_nt: TGTGCCAGCTCACCACTCCGGGGCTACGAGCAGTACTTC; cdr3_aa: CASSPLRGYEQYF
v_call: TRBV7-3; j_call: TRBJ2-1; clone_size: NA; d_call: NA; cdr3_nt: TGTGCCAGCAGCCAAGGAGGCTCTTACAATGAGCAGTTCTTC; cdr3_aa: CASSQGGSYNEQFF
v_call: TRBV13; j_call: TRBJ1-1; clone_size: NA; d_call: TRBD1; cdr3_nt: TGTGCCAGCAGCCTTCAGACAGGGCAGATTGAAGCTTTCTTT; cdr3_aa: CASSLQTGQIEAFF
v_call: TRBV5-1; j_call: TRBJ1-1; clone_size: NA; d_call: NA; cdr3_nt: TGCGCCAGCAGGTCCGTTTCCACGGGCACTGAAGCTTTCTTT; cdr3_aa: CASRSVSTGTEAFF
v_call: TRBV9; j_call: TRBJ1-2; clone_size: NA; d_call: NA; cdr3_nt: TGTGCCAGCAGCGCAGGCGCGGGCGCGAACTATGGCTACACCTTC; cdr3_aa: CASSAGAGANYGYTF
v_call: TRBV5-5; j_call: TRBJ2-7; clone_size: few; d_call: NA; cdr3_nt: TGTGCCAGCAGCGTCCGGGACACACCCTACGAGCAGTACTTC; cdr3_aa: CASSVRDTPYEQYF
v_call: TRBV5-5; j_call: TRBJ2-7; clone_size: NA; d_call: TRBD2; cdr3_nt: TGTGCCAGCAGCAAACTAGCGGCCGATTACGAGCAGTACTTC; cdr3_aa: CASSKLAADYEQYF
v_call: TRBV19; j_call: TRBJ2-7; clone_size: NA; d_call: TRBD2; cdr3_nt: TGTGCCAGTAAGCAGCGGGAGTCCTACGAGCAGTACTTC; cdr3_aa: CASKQRESYEQYF
v_call: TRBV10-3; j_call: TRBJ2-7; clone_size: NA; d_call: NA; cdr3_nt: TGTGCCATCAGTGACTCCCGGGGTGCCGGCGAGCAGTACTTC; cdr3_aa: CAISDSRGAGEQYF
v_call: TRBV12-5; j_call: TRBJ1-5; clone_size: NA; d_call: NA; cdr3_nt: TGTGCTAGTGGTTTTGACACCTCAAATCAGCCCCAGCATTTT; cdr3_aa: CASGFDTSNQPQHF
v_call: TRBV3-1/TRBV3-2; j_call: TRBJ1-3; clone_size: NA; d_call: NA; cdr3_nt: TGTGCCAGCAGCCAAGCAGGAGGAAGCTCTGGAAACACCATATATTTT; cdr3_aa: CASSQAGGSSGNTIYF
v_call: TRBV5-4; j_call: TRBJ1-2; clone_size: NA; d_call: NA; cdr3_nt: TGTGCCAGCAGCTTTGCGGACACTCAACGGGGCTACACCTTC; cdr3_aa: CASSFADTQRGYTF
v_call: TRBV5-1; j_call: TRBJ2-7; clone_size: NA; d_call: TRBD2; cdr3_nt: TGCGCCAGCAGCCCCGGACTAGCGGACTACGAGCAGTACTTC; cdr3_aa: CASSPGLADYEQYF
v_call: TRBV7-2; j_call: TRBJ2-5; clone_size: once; d_call: TRBD2; cdr3_nt: TGTGCCAGCAGCTCGCGGGGGGGCTGGGAGACCCAGTACTTC; cdr3_aa: CASSSRGGWETQYF
v_call: TRBV18; j_call: TRBJ2-2; clone_size: NA; d_call: TRBD2; cdr3_nt: TGTGCCAGCTCTAGCGGGAGACTAAACACCGGGGAGCTGTTTTTT; cdr3_aa: CASSSGRLNTGELFF
v_call: TRBV5-1; j_call: TRBJ2-5; clone_size: NA; d_call: NA; cdr3_nt: TGCGCCAGCACCCTGTCCCTGGGCAGGGCGCAAGAGACCCAGTACTTC; cdr3_aa: CASTLSLGRAQETQYF
v_call: TRBV3-1/TRBV3-2; j_call: TRBJ1-1; clone_size: NA; d_call: TRBD1; cdr3_nt: TGTGCCAGCAGCCCTTCGACAGGGTGGGCTTTCTTT; cdr3_aa: CASSPSTGWAFF
v_call: TRBV30; j_call: TRBJ2-7; clone_size: NA; d_call: NA; cdr3_nt: TGTGCCTGGAGTGTACCCGGCAGGGTCCACGAGCAGTACTTC; cdr3_aa: CAWSVPGRVHEQYF
v_call: TRBV6-9; j_call: TRBJ1-5; clone_size: NA; d_call: TRBD1; cdr3_nt: TGTGCCAGCAGACGACAGGGCGATAATAATCAGCCCCAGCATTTT; cdr3_aa: CASRRQGDNNQPQHF
v_call: TRBV7-3; j_call: TRBJ1-1; clone_size: NA; d_call: TRBD1; cdr3_nt: TGTGCCAGCAGCCCTATGAGGGGGCACACTGAAGCTTTCTTT; cdr3_aa: CASSPMRGHTEAFF
v_call: TRBV19; j_call: TRBJ2-5; clone_size: NA; d_call: NA; cdr3_nt: TGTGCCAGTAGTTCCCGATCCGGGGAGACCCAGTACTTC; cdr3_aa: CASSSRSGETQYF
v_call: TRBV5-5; j_call: TRBJ1-2; clone_size: NA; d_call: NA; cdr3_nt: TGTGCCAGCAGCATTCAGGCAATCTTACGGTTAGGCTACACCTTC; cdr3_aa: CASSIQAILRLGYTF
v_call: TRBV7-6; j_call: TRBJ2-3; clone_size: NA; d_call: NA; cdr3_nt: TGTGCCAGCAGGAGGGACTTTGGGGGGACAGATACGCAGTATTTT; cdr3_aa: CASRRDFGGTDTQYF
v_call: TRBV7-2; j_call: TRBJ2-7; clone_size: NA; d_call: NA; cdr3_nt: TGTGCCAGCAGCTCTGGAGGGCGACGGGACGAGCAGTACTTC; cdr3_aa: CASSSGGRRDEQYF
v_call: TRBV7-7; j_call: TRBJ2-5; clone_size: NA; d_call: NA; cdr3_nt: TGTGCCAGCAGCCCCTTAACGGGACTGGTCCAAGAGACCCAGTACTTC; cdr3_aa: CASSPLTGLVQETQYF
v_call: TRBV10-3; j_call: TRBJ2-5; clone_size: NA; d_call: TRBD1; cdr3_nt: TGTGCCATCAGTGAGTCGATACCCGGTGACAGGGCCCTGGAGACCCAGTACTTC; cdr3_aa: CAISESIPGDRALETQYF
v_call: TRBV19; j_call: TRBJ2-7; clone_size: NA; d_call: TRBD2; cdr3_nt: TGTGCCAGTAGTTCCCGTGGTAGCGGGTCCACTGTGGGCTCCTACGAGCAGTACTTC; cdr3_aa: CASSSRGSGSTVGSYEQYF
v_call: TRBV7-3; j_call: TRBJ2-4; clone_size: NA; d_call: NA; cdr3_nt: TGTGCCAGCAGCTTAGGACAGAAAAACATTCAGTACTTC; cdr3_aa: CASSLGQKNIQYF
v_call: TRBV5-1; j_call: TRBJ2-1; clone_size: NA; d_call: NA; cdr3_nt: TGCGCCAGCAGCTTGGTACTCGCGGGGAGTCGGAATGAGCAGTTCTTC; cdr3_aa: CASSLVLAGSRNEQFF
v_call: TRBV29-1; j_call: TRBJ2-5; clone_size: once; d_call: TRBD1; cdr3_nt: TGCAGCGTCCCGGGACAGGGGTTAGAGACCCAGTACTTC; cdr3_aa: CSVPGQGLETQYF
v_call: TRBV2; j_call: TRBJ2-7; clone_size: NA; d_call: NA; cdr3_nt: TGTGCCAGCAGTGCCGGGACAACAGTCTACGAGCAGTACTTC; cdr3_aa: CASSAGTTVYEQYF
v_call: TRBV28; j_call: TRBJ2-2; clone_size: once; d_call: TRBD2; cdr3_nt: TGTGCCAGCAGTCCCGGGGGACTAGCGGGATTTGGCGGGGAGCTGTTTTTT; cdr3_aa: CASSPGGLAGFGGELFF
v_call: TRBV4-3; j_call: TRBJ2-7; clone_size: NA; d_call: TRBD2; cdr3_nt: TGCGCCAGCAGCCACCGACTAGCGCCTGGGTACGAGCAGTACTTC; cdr3_aa: CASSHRLAPGYEQYF
v_call: TRBV10-3; j_call: TRBJ2-7; clone_size: NA; d_call: TRBD1; cdr3_nt: TGTGCCATCAACGACATCCTCGGACAGGGCTACGAGCAGTACTTC; cdr3_aa: CAINDILGQGYEQYF
v_call: TRBV7-2; j_call: TRBJ2-3; clone_size: NA; d_call: TRBD2; cdr3_nt: TGTGCCAGCAGCTCCGCGGGGGGCACAGATACGCAGTATTTT; cdr3_aa: CASSSAGGTDTQYF